This T cell receptor (beta chain) was obtained from a study of T cells in Graves' hyperthyroidism and ophthalmopathy. Notes on the study in general: Among clonotypes expanded in thyroid above 0.001, most were also found in blood.

Predating any ophthalmopathy symptoms, the blood sample was taken at first hyperthyroidism diagnosis. This sample holds PBMCs from less than 11 ml fresh peripheral blood. Regions amplified from RNA transcripts were the TCR beta CDR3 regions. Researchers ran a first-round RT-PCR on the TCR CDR3 using the HTBI primer set. TCRdb reanalysed the multiplex PCR reads using MiXCR and keeps one entry per CDR3 protein. This sample has over 700,000 distinct CDR3 sequences; under 20% occur once, and the top ten carry approximately 15%. Per the germline V gene, CDR1 is SGHAT and CDR2 is FQNNGV. CDR3 length: 16 amino acids. J gave up 4 bases and V 0 bases, and 3 bases lay outside the gene matches. This clonotype was picked up many times. Its antigen is not known.

The rearrangement links TRBV11-2 to TRBJ2-2, with TRBD1 matching over 9 bases. Material: blood. This clonotype was obtained from a woman aged 45-65 years with Graves' hyperthyroidism that later progressed to Graves' ophthalmopathy. The CDR3 is CASSLELQGATGELFF. The CDR3 DNA sequence: TGTGCCAGCAGCTTAGAGCTACAGGGGGCCACCGGGGAGCTGTTTTTT.